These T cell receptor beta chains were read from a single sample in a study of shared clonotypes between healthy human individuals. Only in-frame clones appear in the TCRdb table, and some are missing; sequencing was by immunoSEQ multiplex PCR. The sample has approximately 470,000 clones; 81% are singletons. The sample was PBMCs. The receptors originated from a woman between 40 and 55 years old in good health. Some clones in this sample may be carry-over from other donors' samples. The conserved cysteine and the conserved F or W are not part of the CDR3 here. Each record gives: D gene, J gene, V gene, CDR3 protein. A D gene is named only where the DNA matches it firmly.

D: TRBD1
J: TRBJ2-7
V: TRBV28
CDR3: ASRNPDRPQGEQY

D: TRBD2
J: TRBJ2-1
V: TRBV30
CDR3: AWLGGTYNEQF

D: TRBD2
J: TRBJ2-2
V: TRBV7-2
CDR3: ASSRVGGRRSWTGELF

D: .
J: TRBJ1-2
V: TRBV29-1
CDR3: SALSPGTNYGYT

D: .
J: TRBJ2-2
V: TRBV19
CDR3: ASPSGTTGELF

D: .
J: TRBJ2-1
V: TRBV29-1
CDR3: SVQDTASPVYNEQF

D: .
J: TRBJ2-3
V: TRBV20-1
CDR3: SASLADTQY

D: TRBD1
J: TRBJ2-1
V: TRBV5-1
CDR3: ASSLAPAGTGSREQF

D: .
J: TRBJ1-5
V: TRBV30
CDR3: AWSRAPNQPQH

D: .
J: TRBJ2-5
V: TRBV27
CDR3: ASSLSVISKGKETQY

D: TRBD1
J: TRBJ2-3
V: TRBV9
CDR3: ASSVYGTGFTDTQY

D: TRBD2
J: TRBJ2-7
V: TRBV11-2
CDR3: ASSLDHGLAGEQY

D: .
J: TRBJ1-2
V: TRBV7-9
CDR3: ASSLGGNNYGYT

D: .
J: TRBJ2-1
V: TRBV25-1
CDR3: ASSHLRGNEQF

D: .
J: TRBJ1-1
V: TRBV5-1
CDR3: ASSLTPFTETEAF

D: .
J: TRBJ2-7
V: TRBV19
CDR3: ASKGSNGVYEQY

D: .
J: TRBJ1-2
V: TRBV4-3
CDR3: ASSPTDVNYGYT

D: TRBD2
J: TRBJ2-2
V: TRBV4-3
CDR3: ASSQGTGTNTGELF

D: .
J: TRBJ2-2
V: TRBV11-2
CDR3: ASSPNYEGELF

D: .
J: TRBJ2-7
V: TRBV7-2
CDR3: ASSPPGGTGGVEQY

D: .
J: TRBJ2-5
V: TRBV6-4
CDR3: ASSEIPGETQY

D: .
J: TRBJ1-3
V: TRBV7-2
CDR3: ASSAVGVIGNTIY